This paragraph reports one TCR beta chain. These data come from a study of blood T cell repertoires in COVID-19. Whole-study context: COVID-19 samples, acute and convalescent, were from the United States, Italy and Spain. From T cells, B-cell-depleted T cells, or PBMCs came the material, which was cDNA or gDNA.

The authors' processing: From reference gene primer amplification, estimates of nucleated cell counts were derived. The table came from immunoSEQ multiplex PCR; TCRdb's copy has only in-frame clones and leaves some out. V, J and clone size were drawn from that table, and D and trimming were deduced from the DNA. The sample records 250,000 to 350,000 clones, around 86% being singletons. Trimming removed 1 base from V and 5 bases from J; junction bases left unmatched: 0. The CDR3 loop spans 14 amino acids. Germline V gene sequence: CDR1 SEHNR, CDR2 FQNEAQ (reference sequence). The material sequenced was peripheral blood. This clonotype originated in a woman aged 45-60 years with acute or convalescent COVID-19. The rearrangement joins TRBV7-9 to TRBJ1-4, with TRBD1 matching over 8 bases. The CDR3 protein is CASSLGTGNEKLFF. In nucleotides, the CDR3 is TGTGCCAGCAGCTTAGGGACAGGGAATGAAAAACTGTTTTTT.